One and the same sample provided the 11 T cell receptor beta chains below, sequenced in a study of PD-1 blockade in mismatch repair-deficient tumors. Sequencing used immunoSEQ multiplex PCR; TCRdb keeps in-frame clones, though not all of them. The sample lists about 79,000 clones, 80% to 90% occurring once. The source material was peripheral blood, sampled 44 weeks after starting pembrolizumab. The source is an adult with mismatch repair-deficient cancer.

This chain's CDR3 is CASSWRGGADTQYF. The CDR3 region has the DNA TGTGCCAGCAGCTGGAGGGGGGGCGCAGATACGCAGTATTTT. The chain employs TRBV5-4 and TRBJ2-3; tentatively, D is TRBD2 (7 bases). V was trimmed by 3 bases and J by 4 bases, leaving 12 bases between them. Germline CDR1 SGHNT, CDR2 YYREEE (reference sequence). CDR3 size: 14 residues.

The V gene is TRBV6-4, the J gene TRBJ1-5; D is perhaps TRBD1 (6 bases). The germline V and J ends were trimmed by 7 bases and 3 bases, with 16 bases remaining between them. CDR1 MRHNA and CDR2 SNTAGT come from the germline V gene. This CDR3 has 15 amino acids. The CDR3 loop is CASTTGRGDNQPQHF. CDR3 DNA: TGTGCCAGCACAACAGGGAGAGGGGACAATCAGCCCCAGCATTTT.

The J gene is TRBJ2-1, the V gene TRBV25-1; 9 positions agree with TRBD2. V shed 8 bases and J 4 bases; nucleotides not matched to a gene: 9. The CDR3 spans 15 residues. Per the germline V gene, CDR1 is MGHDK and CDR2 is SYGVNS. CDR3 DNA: TGTGCCAGCGGCAGGGGACTAGCTATGTACAATGAGCAGTTCTTC. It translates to CASGRGLAMYNEQFF.

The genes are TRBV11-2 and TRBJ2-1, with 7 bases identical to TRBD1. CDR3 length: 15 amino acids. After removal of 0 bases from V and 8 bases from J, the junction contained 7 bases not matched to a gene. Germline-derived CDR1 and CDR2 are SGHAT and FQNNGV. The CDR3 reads CASSLDRGGRDEQFF. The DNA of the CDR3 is TGTGCCAGCAGCTTAGATCGAGGGGGCCGGGATGAGCAGTTCTTC.

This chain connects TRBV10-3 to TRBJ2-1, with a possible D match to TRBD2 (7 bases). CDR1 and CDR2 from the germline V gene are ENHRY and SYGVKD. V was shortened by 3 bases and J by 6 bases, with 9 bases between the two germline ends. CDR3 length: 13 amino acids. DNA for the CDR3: TGTGCCATCAGTGAAGGGGGGGGCAATGAGCAGTTCTTC. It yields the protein CAISEGGGNEQFF.

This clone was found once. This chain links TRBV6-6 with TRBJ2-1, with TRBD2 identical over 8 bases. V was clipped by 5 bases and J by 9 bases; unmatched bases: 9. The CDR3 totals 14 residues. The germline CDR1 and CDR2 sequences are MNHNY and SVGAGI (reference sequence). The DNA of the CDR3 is TGTGCCAGCAGTCTACGGACCGGGACTAGTGAGCAGTTCTTC. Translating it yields CASSLRTGTSEQFF.

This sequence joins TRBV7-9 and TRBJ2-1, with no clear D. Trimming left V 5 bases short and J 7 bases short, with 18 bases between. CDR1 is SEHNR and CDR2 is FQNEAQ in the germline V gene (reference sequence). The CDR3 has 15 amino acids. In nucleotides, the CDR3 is TGTGCCAGCAGCCCCCGGACGCCGGCCAATAATGAGCAGTTCTTC. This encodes CASSPRTPANNEQFF. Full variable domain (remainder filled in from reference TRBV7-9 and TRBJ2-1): DTGVSQNPRHKITKRGQNVTFRCDPISEHNRLYWYRQTLGQGPEFLTYFQNEAQLEKSRLLSDRFSAERPKGSFSTLEIQRTEQGDSAMYLCASSPRTPANNEQFFGPGTRLTVL.

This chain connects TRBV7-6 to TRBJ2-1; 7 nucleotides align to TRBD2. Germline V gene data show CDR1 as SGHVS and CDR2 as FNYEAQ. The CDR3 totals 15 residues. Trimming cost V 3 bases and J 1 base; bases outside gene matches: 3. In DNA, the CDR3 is TGTGCCAGCAGCTTTGCGGGAGAATCCTACAATGAGCAGTTCTTC. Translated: CASSFAGESYNEQFF. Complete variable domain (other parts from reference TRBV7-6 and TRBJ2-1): GAGVSQSPRYKVTKRGQDVALRCDPISGHVSLYWYRQALGQGPEFLTYFNYEAQQDKSGLPNDRFSAERPEGSISTLTIQRTEQRDSAMYRCASSFAGESYNEQFFGPGTRLTVL.

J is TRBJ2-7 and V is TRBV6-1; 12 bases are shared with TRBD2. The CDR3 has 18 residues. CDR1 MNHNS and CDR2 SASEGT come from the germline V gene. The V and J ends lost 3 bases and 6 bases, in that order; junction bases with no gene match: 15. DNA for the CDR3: TGTGCCAGCAGTGAGGCACTAGCGGGAGGATCTAGAGGTGGCGAGCAGTACTTC. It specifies CASSEALAGGSRGGEQYF.

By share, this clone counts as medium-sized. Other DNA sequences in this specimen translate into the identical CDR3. The CDR3 nucleotides read TGTGCCAGCAGCTTAGGACTAGCGGGAACCTACGAGCAGTACTTC. Translated: CASSLGLAGTYEQYF. This chain uses TRBV7-9 with TRBJ2-7, with 11 nucleotides matching TRBD2. Germline V gene data show CDR1 as SEHNR and CDR2 as FQNEAQ (reference sequence). CDR3 length: 15 residues. J lost 2 bases, V lost 1 base, and 1 base had no gene match.

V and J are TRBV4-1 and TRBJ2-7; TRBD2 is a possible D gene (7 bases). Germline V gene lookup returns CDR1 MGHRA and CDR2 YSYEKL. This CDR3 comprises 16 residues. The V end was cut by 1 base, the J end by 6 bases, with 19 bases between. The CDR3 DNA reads TGCGCCAGCAGCCAAGGCCCATCGGTCGCGGGGGCCGAGCAGTACTTC. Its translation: CASSQGPSVAGAEQYF.